This TCR beta chain is from a study of blood T cells in healthy people across ages. Overall study: Using template switching, researchers captured about one barcoded beta molecule for each two T cells.

There are a few counts of this clonotype. Through a sample-barcoded 5' primer and a J-beta primer mix, a second PCR was run for about 6 to 12 cycles. TCRdb independently ran MiXCR on the 5' RACE reads; one entry per CDR3 protein. The table shows roughly 800,000 distinct CDR3 sequences, with 53% occurring only once. After removal of 1 base from V and 6 bases from J, the junction contained 5 bases not matched to a gene. Germline V lookup: CDR1 LGHDT, CDR2 YNNKEL (reference sequence). The CDR3 has 14 residues. Specimen: blood. The rearrangement uses TRBV3-1 and TRBJ2-5; 7 bases agree with TRBD2. This clonotype was obtained from an elderly man in good health. DNA of the CDR3: TGTGCCAGCAGCCAAGCGGCGGGAGCTAAGACCCAGTACTTC. Translated: CASSQAAGAKTQYF.